The 13 T cell receptor beta chains below all came from one sample that was sequenced in a study of T cells in women clearing cervical HPV infection. The repertoire was sequenced with immunoSEQ multiplex PCR; TCRdb's copy has only in-frame clones and lacks some. The sample holds about 40,000 clones. The source material was blood buffy coat. The receptors here all came from a woman aged 18-70 years with a cervical HPV16 infection that either progressed to CIN3+ or cleared (not recorded which).

To note about this clone: The observed sequence ends 3 residues before the CDR3 terminus, with the missing tail filled in from the germline J gene. The chain couples TRBV30 to TRBJ1-2, with TRBD1 matching 7 bases. This CDR3 spans 14 amino acids. Germline V gene data show CDR1 as GTSNPN and CDR2 as SVGIG (reference sequence). CDR3 DNA, as far as it was read: TGTGCCTCCCTTCGTGAGGGACAGAACTACGAC. It yields the protein CASLREGQNYD. The full CDR3 sequence reads CASLREGQNYDYTF.

A word on this clone: The CDR3 end is not reached by the read, which stops 3 residues before it; the germline J gene fills it in. The chain is built from TRBV29-1 and TRBJ2-7; TRBD1 aligns across 10 bases. The CDR3 extends over 13 amino acids. Unmatched junction bases numbered 4, after V lost 3 bases and J lost 5 bases. The germline V gene has CDR1 SQVTM and CDR2 ANQGSEA. Incomplete CDR3 DNA: TGCAGCGTTGAGCCCGGGACAGGGGACGAG. Translation gives CSVEPGTGDE. The complete CDR3 reads CSVEPGTGDEQYF.

Worth noting for this clone: The read ends 3 residues early relative to the CDR3; the germline J gene fills the gap. The rearrangement links TRBV11-2 to TRBJ2-7, with D possibly being TRBD1 (5 bases). The CDR3 loop spans 15 amino acids. V was cut by 4 bases and J by 2 bases, with 15 bases left in between. Per the germline V gene, CDR1 is SGHAT and CDR2 is FQNNGV. CDR3 DNA, as far as it was read: TGTGCCAGCAGCTCTCTCAGGCAGGGAACCTACGAG. It specifies CASSSLRQGTYE. The CDR3 in its entirety is CASSSLRQGTYEQYF.

To note about this clone: The sequenced fragment ends 3 residues before the CDR3 boundary, so the rest is inferred from the germline J gene. The chain links TRBV20-1 to TRBJ2-1, with D maybe TRBD2 (6 bases). The V gene lost 1 base and the J gene lost 5 bases, with 18 bases spanning the gap. The V gene's germline CDR1 is DFQATT and CDR2 SNEGSKA (reference sequence). The CDR3 loop spans 16 amino acids. The part of the CDR3 DNA that was read is TGCAGTGCTAGAGCAGCCCTATTGTGGGGGGACAATGAG. Translating gives CSARAALLWGDNE. The CDR3 in full is CSARAALLWGDNEQFF.

In regard to this clone: The observed sequence ends 3 residues before the CDR3 terminus, with the missing tail filled in from the germline J gene. The rearrangement joins TRBV7-6 to TRBJ1-2; D remains unclear. CDR3 length equals 17 residues. CDR1 SGHVS and CDR2 FNYEAQ come from the germline V gene. The sequenced part of the CDR3 DNA is TGTGCCAGCAGCTTACGGTCACAGCCGACTAGCACAGATACC. Translated, it gives CASSLRSQPTSTDT. The full-length CDR3 reads as CASSLRSQPTSTDTYTF.

Here the CDR3 reads CASSSTLQGVETQYF. Incomplete CDR3 DNA: TGTGCCAGCAGCTCTACTTTACAGGGAGTAGAGACC. V is TRBV28 and J is TRBJ2-5, with D possibly TRBD1 on 6 matching bases. Coverage ceases 3 residues before the CDR3 finishes, and the germline J gene fills in the end. Germline CDR1 is MDHEN and CDR2 is SYDVKM. The CDR3 contains 15 residues. The V and J ends lost 6 bases and 4 bases respectively, with 18 bases between them.

On this clone itself: The read stops 3 residues short of the end of the CDR3; the missing end is completed from the germline J gene. The chain combines TRBV18 with TRBJ2-1; no reliable D call. Trimming cost V 1 base and J 5 bases, with 6 bases left between them. CDR1 and CDR2 from the germline V gene are KGHSH and LQKENI. CDR3 size: 13 residues. This CDR3 reads CASSPLRHNEQFF. Partial CDR3 DNA: TGTGCCAGCTCACCACTGCGGCACAATGAG.

The part of the CDR3 DNA that was read is TGTGCCAGCTCACCGCAACAGGGGTCCCAAGAGACC. The encoded protein is CASSPQQGSQET. The full CDR3 sequence reads CASSPQQGSQETQYF. V and J are TRBV18 and TRBJ2-5; TRBD1 matches at 7 bases. The read gets to within 3 residues of the CDR3 end, and the germline J gene fills in the rest. Trimming removed 3 bases from V and 1 base from J; junction bases left unmatched: 5. The CDR3 extends over 15 amino acids. The germline V gene encodes CDR1 KGHSH and CDR2 LQKENI.

The CDR3 sequence is CSAPPSGRDQETQYF. CDR3 DNA (partial): TGCAGTGCCCCACCTAGCGGGCGAGACCAAGAGACG. The V and J genes are TRBV20-1 and TRBJ2-3; 8 bases align to TRBD2. The sequence runs out 3 residues before the end of the CDR3; the remainder is reconstructed from the germline J gene. CDR1 and CDR2 from the germline V gene are DFQATT and SNEGSKA (reference sequence). CDR3 size: 15 residues.

As for this clone: The DNA ends 3 residues before the CDR3 does, and the rest of the CDR3 is filled in from the germline J gene. V is TRBV7-9 and J is TRBJ2-7; D is possibly TRBD1 (6 bases). CDR1 SEHNR and CDR2 FQNEAQ come from the germline V gene (reference sequence). V shed 5 bases and J shed 3 bases, with 11 bases lying between them. This CDR3 is 13 amino acids long. CDR3 DNA (partial): TGTGCCAGCAGCCCGGGACACAACTACGAG. Translated, it gives CASSPGHNYE. The full CDR3 reads CASSPGHNYEQYF. Using reference TRBV7-9 and TRBJ2-7 for the parts outside the CDR3, the full variable domain is DTGVSQNPRHKITKRGQNVTFRCDPISEHNRLYWYRQTLGQGPEFLTYFQNEAQLEKSRLLSDRFSAERPKGSFSTLEIQRTEQGDSAMYLCASSPGHNYEQYFGPGTRLTVT.

This clone is deemed medium-sized by its frequency. With the read ending 3 residues before the CDR3 end, the germline J gene is used to fill in that end. The chain recombines TRBV18 with TRBJ2-1; 8 bases are shared with TRBD2. The CDR3 spans 15 residues. V shed 6 bases and J 0 bases; nucleotides not matched to a gene: 4. Looked up from germline, CDR1 is KGHSH and CDR2 is LQKENI. CDR3 protein: CASSPSGSSYNEQFF. The CDR3 DNA, read in part, is TGTGCCAGCTCTCCCAGCGGGAGCTCCTACAATGAG.

The CDR3 spells CASSLAEGANQPQHF. The DNA read from the CDR3 is TGTGCCAGCAGCTTAGCAGAGGGGGCGAATCAGCCC. V is TRBV7-9 and J is TRBJ1-5, with 7 bases identical to TRBD1. The read ends 3 residues early relative to the CDR3; the germline J gene fills the gap. This CDR3 spans 15 amino acids. Trimming at V came to 0 bases and at J to 4 bases, leaving 3 bases not matched to a gene. Germline V CDR1 and CDR2: SEHNR, FQNEAQ (reference sequence).

In the case of this clone: The CDR3 end is not reached by the read, which stops 3 residues before it; the germline J gene fills it in. The gene calls are TRBV27 and TRBJ1-2; 7 bases agree with TRBD1. The J segment lost 6 bases and the V segment lost 5 bases, leaving 6 bases of the junction unmatched. This CDR3 is 13 amino acids long. CDR1 is MNHEY, CDR2 SMNVEV, per germline (reference sequence). The CDR3 sequence: CASSRTGVDGYTF. The covered CDR3 bases are TGTGCCAGCAGTAGGACAGGAGTGGATGGC.